This TCR beta chain was obtained from a study of shared T cell receptors in the human thymus. This CDR3 contains 17 residues. The germline V gene encodes CDR1 SGHNT and CDR2 YENEEA. The V segment lost 5 bases and the J segment 4 bases; nucleotides outside the gene matches: 11. Libraries were prepared by immunoSEQ multiplex PCR; TCRdb keeps only in-frame clonotypes and omits some of them. The sample lists over 350,000 clones, around 93% seen once, with roughly 0.021% in the top ten. This TCR was sampled from a human donor. Material for sequencing was thymocytes. The chain joins TRBV11-3 to TRBJ2-1; TRBD2 matches at 10 bases. CDR3 nucleotides: TGTGCCAGCAGCCCCGGCAGGGGGACTAGCGTATACAATGAGCAGTTCTTC. Its translation is CASSPGRGTSVYNEQFF.